This TCR beta chain is drawn from a study of blood T cell repertoires in COVID-19 (dated by TCRdb to 2018 to 2021). Concerning the study at large: Samples covering the acute and convalescent phases of COVID-19 were provided by collaborators in the United States, Italy and Spain. Where available, HLA class I and class II types were taken from metadata supplied by the sample provider and were not determined by assay-based typing. The dataset comprised deeply sampled blood TCRbeta repertoires from subjects exposed to, actively infected with, or recovered from COVID-19. Samples came from the ongoing ImmuneRACE study (first 160 participants) plus 1,254 subjects from 6 global collaborators. A freely available public database, intended as a resource for researchers studying the immune response to SARS-CoV-2, is where the repertoires were released. A de-identified subject ID, COVID-19 status, age in years and sex were almost always included in the sample metadata. The prospective study material was composed of cDNA or gDNA derived from T cells, B-cell-depleted T cells, or PBMCs. The paper's findings and limits, for the study overall: Clinical and demographic metadata were provided uncurated, with the amount varying by source and participant.

The immunoSEQ Assay, a bias-controlled multiplex PCR, was used to amplify TCRbeta CDR3 regions from genomic DNA. The study's own analysis went as follows. Within the assay, amplification of reference gene primers was used to estimate how many nucleated cells each sample contained. To quantify the absolute abundance of each unique TCRbeta CDR3 rearrangement, sequence reads were collapsed and filtered. For each sample, productive Simpson clonality was calculated as the square root of Simpson's diversity index across productive rearrangements. Imported from immuneACCESS, the table was reduced by TCRdb to in-frame sequences with V and J called. These copies leave out some clones; in studies compared against another copy, an unresolved V gene accounts for under half, and the cause of the remainder is not known. The D gene and trimming were derived from the DNA, and the V and J assignments and clone size from that table. The sample profile shows approximately 88,000 clones; about 89% of them were found once. Around 4% of the sample lies in the top ten.

Worth noting for this clone: Its target antigen remains unknown. No qualities accompany the bases; no much larger clone lies one base away.

In the germline V gene, CDR1 corresponds to SGHDN and CDR2 to FVKESK. Trimming at the junction amounts to 2 bases on V and 5 bases on J, and the germline ends lie 4 bases apart. The CDR3 contains 13 residues, cysteine and phenylalanine counted. The only DNA kept is the CDR3, 39 bases in frame from the first base. Each collaborating institution followed its own protocols to collect whole blood in K2EDTA tubes. Collaborator samples were shipped for TCRbeta analysis as frozen whole blood, isolated PBMCs, or DNA extracted from either sample type. The sequence was collected from a woman aged 45-65 years in a cohort sampled during active COVID-19. Source material: peripheral blood. Here the chain combines TRBV14 and TRBJ1-6, with no D gene named confidently. The base sequence is TGTGCCAGCAGCCAAACTAATAATTCACCCCTCCACTTT. This is translated as CASSQTNNSPLHF.